This T cell receptor beta chain appears in the sequencing data of a study of spatial heterogeneity in lung cancer. Study results and limitations: Counts for ubiquitous and regional expanded TCRs went along with ubiquitous and regional nonsynonymous mutations, respectively. Counts that tracked tumor mutation counts were those of expanded intratumoral alpha and beta TCRs.

TCRdb analysed the 5' RACE reads with MiXCR anew, one entry per CDR3 protein. The sample holds around 8,600 distinct CDR3 sequences, about 7% seen once. This clonotype is judged medium-sized. Its target is not known. The CDR3 extends over 15 amino acids. V was pared by 8 bases and J by 0 bases, with 14 bases between. CDR1 is ENHRY, CDR2 SYGVKD, per germline. Time point specified: sample taken at primary tumor resection. J is TRBJ1-5 and V is TRBV10-3; the D gene is possibly TRBD1 (6 bases). This TCR came from a female donor with early-stage non-small cell lung cancer. Sequenced here: lung tumor tissue, sampled at surgery. The CDR3 region has the DNA TGTGCCATCGGCAGGGGCGGAGATAGCAATCAGCCCCAGCATTTT. It yields the protein CAIGRGGDSNQPQHF.